This TCR beta chain appears in the sequencing data of a study of cytomegalovirus exposure and HLA in healthy donors. Worth noting for this clone: Its antigen remains unidentified. One end of the junction does not line up with germline, which may come from a read error.

Study-level results: Reports credit the classifier with highly specific, highly sensitive diagnosis of cytomegalovirus status. Most TCR sequences showed up rarely, but some public TCRs showed up in many donors. Per a later analysis, HLA-associated TCR beta chains showed more clonal expansion than other, equally common TCR beta chains. The authors assumed roughly uniform sequencing depth across donors for presence/absence analyses.

PCR employed 60 Vbeta and 13 Jbeta primers. This table comes from immunoSEQ multiplex PCR, and its TCRdb copy is limited to in-frame clones, with some not included. Of about 120,000 clones in the sample, around 78% were seen once. Germline CDR1 is SEHNR and CDR2 is FQNEAQ (reference sequence). This CDR3 has 13 amino acids. The sample taken for sequencing was PBMCs. The chain links TRBV7-9 to TRBJ2-5; TRBD1 matches at 8 bases. The receptor's source is a man in his late teens or twenties in good health and CMV-seropositive. The CDR3 region is CSSRRGQGETQYF. The CDR3 DNA sequence: TGTTCCAGCAGACGTGGACAGGGAGAGACCCAGTACTTC.